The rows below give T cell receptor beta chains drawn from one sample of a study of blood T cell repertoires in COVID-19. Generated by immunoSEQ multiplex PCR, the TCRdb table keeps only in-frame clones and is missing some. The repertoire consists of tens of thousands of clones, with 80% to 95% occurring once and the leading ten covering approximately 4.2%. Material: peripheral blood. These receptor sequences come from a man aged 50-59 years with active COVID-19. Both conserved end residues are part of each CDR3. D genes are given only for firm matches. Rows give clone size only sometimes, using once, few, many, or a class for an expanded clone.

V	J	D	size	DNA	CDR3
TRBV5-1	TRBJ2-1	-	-	TGCGCCAGCAGCTTGGTACTTACAGCTAACAATGAGCAGTTCTTC	CASSLVLTANNEQFF
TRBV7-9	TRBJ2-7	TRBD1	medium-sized	TGTGCCAGCAGTCTGGGACAGGTTGCCTACGAGCAGTACTTC	CASSLGQVAYEQYF
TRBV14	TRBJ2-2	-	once	TGTGCCAGCAGCTCAAGCGGCTCCGGGGAGCTGTTTTTT	CASSSSGSGELFF
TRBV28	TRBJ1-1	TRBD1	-	TGTGCCAGCAGTACCTCCGACAGGGGGCGGCTCCGGGCTTTCTTT	CASSTSDRGRLRAFF
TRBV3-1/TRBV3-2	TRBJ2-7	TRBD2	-	TGTGCCAGCAGCCCCACTAGCGGGGCCTACGAGCAGTACTTC	CASSPTSGAYEQYF
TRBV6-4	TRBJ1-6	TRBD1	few	TGTGCCAGCAGTGTCCGGGACAGGGGTGATTCACCCCTCCACTTT	CASSVRDRGDSPLHF
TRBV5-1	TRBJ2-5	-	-	TGCGCCAGCAGCTTGGGCACAGAAATGGAGACCCAGTACTTC	CASSLGTEMETQYF
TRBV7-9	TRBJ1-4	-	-	TGTGCCAGCAGCTTGGGGCAGGGAGGAACTAATGAAAAACTGTTTTTT	CASSLGQGGTNEKLFF
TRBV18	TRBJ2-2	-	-	TGTGCCAGCTCACCCGGCACCGGGGAGCTGTTTTTT	CASSPGTGELFF
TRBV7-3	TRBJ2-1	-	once	TGTGCCAGCAGCGTCGCCGGGGGGCACAATGAGCAGTTCTTC	CASSVAGGHNEQFF
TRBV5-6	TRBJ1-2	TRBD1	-	TGTGCCAGCAGCCTGGCGAGGGACAGGGAATTGAATGGCTACACCTTC	CASSLARDRELNGYTF
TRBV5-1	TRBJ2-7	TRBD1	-	TGCGCCAGCAGCTCCGGGACAGGGGTAAACTACGAGCAGTACTTC	CASSSGTGVNYEQYF
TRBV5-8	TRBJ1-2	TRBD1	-	TGTGCCAGCAGCTTGGTAGAAAGAGCAGGGGGCGGCTACACCTTC	CASSLVERAGGGYTF
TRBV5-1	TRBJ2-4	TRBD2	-	TGCGCCAGCAGCTTGGGTGGCGCGGGAGTAAACATTCAGTACTTC	CASSLGGAGVNIQYF
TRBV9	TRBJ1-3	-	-	TGTGCCAGCAGCGTAAGCCGCGGCGGAAACACCATATATTTT	CASSVSRGGNTIYF
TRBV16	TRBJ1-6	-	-	TGTGCCAGCAGTCAAAAAGGGGTATCCTATAATTCACCCCTCCACTTT	CASSQKGVSYNSPLHF
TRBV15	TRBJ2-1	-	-	TGTGCCACCAGCAGAGCGGGCGGGGCCGCTTACAATGAGCAGTTCTTC	CATSRAGGAAYNEQFF
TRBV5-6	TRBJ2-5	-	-	TGTGCCAGCGGATTTCGGGTTGGTGAGACCCAGTACTTC	CASGFRVGETQYF
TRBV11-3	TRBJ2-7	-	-	TGTGCCAGCAGCTTAATGTATGGGCAGGGGAGATACGAGCAGTACTTC	CASSLMYGQGRYEQYF
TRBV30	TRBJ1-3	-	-	TGTGCCTGGCAGCGCTCTGGAAACACCATATATTTT	CAWQRSGNTIYF
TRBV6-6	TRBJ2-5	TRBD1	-	TGTGCCAGCAGTTGGAGACAGGGGGCTTTAGAGACCCAGTACTTC	CASSWRQGALETQYF
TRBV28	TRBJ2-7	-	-	TGTGCCAGCACACGACAGCCTGCGGTTAACGAGCAGTACTTC	CASTRQPAVNEQYF
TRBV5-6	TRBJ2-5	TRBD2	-	TGTGCCAGCAGCTTGGCCGAGCGGGAGGACCCTCTGGAGACCCAGTACTTC	CASSLAEREDPLETQYF
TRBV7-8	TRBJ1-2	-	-	TGTGCCAGCAGCCCAGGGAGGGACTATGGCTACACCTTC	CASSPGRDYGYTF
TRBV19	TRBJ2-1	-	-	TGTGCCAGTAGTGCCGGACAGATCAATGAGCAGTTCTTC	CASSAGQINEQFF
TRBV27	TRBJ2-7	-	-	TGTGCCAGCAGTTCAATCCAACCGGGAGAGCAGTACTTC	CASSSIQPGEQYF